The 23 T cell receptor beta chains reported below all come from one sample, sequenced in a study of OX40 agonist ivuxolimab in advanced cancers. Sequencing was performed with immunoSEQ multiplex PCR; in TCRdb, only in-frame clones are kept and a portion is missing. The profile covers more than 45,000 clones, with 70% to 90% appearing a single time and 4.7% taken by the ten largest. Source: CD4+ or CD8+ T cells sorted from blood, taken in a trial of the OX40 agonist ivuxolimab. These receptors were taken from an adult with an advanced solid tumor such as melanoma, head and neck, liver or kidney cancer.

This rearrangement joins TRBV5-1 to TRBJ2-7; D is perhaps TRBD2 (7 bases). This CDR3 has 15 residues. V was shortened by 0 bases and J by 5 bases, with 15 bases between the two germline ends. Germline V gene sequence: CDR1 SGHRS, CDR2 YFSETQ. The CDR3 sequence is CASSLGTSGGHEQYF. The CDR3 nucleotides are TGCGCCAGCAGCTTGGGGACCTCGGGGGGCCACGAGCAGTACTTC.

V is TRBV28 and J is TRBJ1-5, with D unresolved. The CDR3 covers 14 residues. Trimming shortened V by 4 bases and J by 4 bases, and 11 bases separated the two germline ends. CDR1 and CDR2 from the germline V gene are MDHEN and SYDVKM. The CDR3 region has the DNA TGTGCCAGCAGTTCCTACATTGGAAATCAGCCCCAGCATTTT. Translation: CASSSYIGNQPQHF.

The V gene is TRBV28, the J gene TRBJ2-1; D tentatively reads TRBD1 or TRBD2 (5 bases each). The CDR3 consists of 14 residues. Looked up from germline, CDR1 is MDHEN and CDR2 is SYDVKM. V lost 3 bases, J lost 7 bases, and 13 bases lay in between. The chain's CDR3 is CASSFGGLGNEQFF. DNA of the CDR3: TGTGCCAGCAGTTTTGGGGGTTTGGGGAATGAGCAGTTCTTC.

The CDR3 spells CASSLALDSPPYEQYF. Here the CDR3 DNA reads TGCGCCAGCAGCTTGGCGTTGGACAGTCCACCCTACGAGCAGTACTTC. The rearrangement uses TRBV5-1 and TRBJ2-7; possibly TRBD1 for D (6 bases). Trimming left V 0 bases short and J 2 bases short, with 15 bases between. Per the germline V gene, CDR1 is SGHRS and CDR2 is YFSETQ. This CDR3 is 16 amino acids long.

This clone was seen only once. The rearrangement links TRBV6-6 to TRBJ2-7; 7 nucleotides align to TRBD1. The CDR3 is 15 residues long. The V gene's germline CDR1 is MNHNY and CDR2 SVGAGI (reference sequence). After removal of 0 bases from V and 0 bases from J, the junction contained 2 bases not matched to a gene. The CDR3, as DNA: TGTGCCAGCAGTTACTCGACAGGGCGCTCCTACGAGCAGTACTTC. It codes for CASSYSTGRSYEQYF.

The CDR3 DNA reads TGTGCCAGCAGCTCCCTAGCCCATTATGGAGGGGGCTACACCTTC. Amino acids: CASSSLAHYGGGYTF. The chain uses TRBV5-6 and TRBJ1-2; D uncertain. The CDR3 has 15 residues. Germline lookup yields CDR1 SGHDT and CDR2 YYEEEE. V shed 3 bases and J shed 8 bases, with 20 bases lying between them. The full variable domain, completed using reference TRBV5-6 and TRBJ1-2, is DAGVTQSPTHLIKTRGQQVTLRCSPKSGHDTVSWYQQALGQGPQFIFQYYEEEERQRGNFPDRFSGHQFPNYSSELNVNALLLGDSALYLCASSSLAHYGGGYTFGSGTRLTVV.

The J gene is TRBJ1-2, the V gene TRBV6-6, with D possibly being TRBD1 (6 bases). Trimming removed 0 bases at V and 8 bases at J, with 10 bases between. There are 13 residues in the CDR3. The V gene's germline CDR1 is MNHNY and CDR2 SVGAGI (reference sequence). CDR3 DNA sequence: TGTGCCAGCAGTTACTCGTACAGGGAGGGCTACACCTTC. It specifies CASSYSYREGYTF.

The J gene is TRBJ2-7, the V gene TRBV5-1; 9 nucleotides agree with TRBD1. J gave up 4 bases and V 0 bases, and 5 bases lay outside the gene matches. Germline V gene sequence: CDR1 SGHRS, CDR2 YFSETQ. There are 15 residues in the CDR3. The CDR3 DNA is TGCGCCAGCAGCTTGGACAGGGGGCGTGGGTACGAGCAGTACTTC. It yields the protein CASSLDRGRGYEQYF.

V usage is TRBV19 and J usage is TRBJ2-4, with TRBD1 as a possible D gene (6 bases). Deletions cut 10 bases from V and 0 bases from J, with 10 bases between. Per germline, CDR1 LNHDA and CDR2 SQIVND (reference sequence). The CDR3 totals 13 residues. Here the CDR3 DNA reads TGTGCCACTTCACAGGGAGCCAAAAACATTCAGTACTTC. It yields the protein CATSQGAKNIQYF.

The genes are TRBV28 and TRBJ1-5, with no clear D. This CDR3 has 16 amino acids. V lost 3 bases and J lost 6, with 18 bases in between. Germline-derived CDR1 and CDR2 are MDHEN and SYDVKM. The CDR3 region has the DNA TGTGCCAGCAGTTTCCCGACAACGCGCTTGGGTCAGCCCCAGCATTTT. It yields the protein CASSFPTTRLGQPQHF.

This clone was observed a few times. J is TRBJ2-2 and V is TRBV5-6, with TRBD2 matching 13 bases. V lost 0 bases, J lost 6 bases, and 2 bases stayed unmatched. Germline assignment: CDR1 SGHDT and CDR2 YYEEEE. The length of the CDR3 is 16 residues. As DNA, the CDR3 is TGTGCCAGCAGCTTGGAACTAGCGGGAGGGCCCGGGGAGCTGTTTTTT. This translates into CASSLELAGGPGELFF.

The chain couples TRBV5-1 to TRBJ2-3; D gene unclear. V lost 1 base to trimming and J lost 1 base, with 7 bases between them. Germline-derived CDR1 and CDR2 are SGHRS and YFSETQ. This CDR3 spans 14 amino acids. This CDR3 is CASSLRIGTDTQYF. DNA of the CDR3: TGCGCCAGCAGCTTGAGGATCGGCACAGATACGCAGTATTTT.

The CDR3 DNA is TGCGCCAGCAGCTCCACCTCGAACACCGGGGAGCTGTTTTTT. It specifies CASSSTSNTGELFF. The chain combines TRBV5-1 with TRBJ2-2; D gene uncertain. The CDR3 contains 14 residues. V lost 3 bases to trimming and J lost 0 bases, with 6 bases between them. Germline CDR1 SGHRS, CDR2 YFSETQ.

The chain has TRBV19 and TRBJ1-4; no clear D gene. Looked up from germline, CDR1 is LNHDA and CDR2 is SQIVND (reference sequence). The CDR3 contains 14 residues. V lost 5 bases to trimming and J lost 7 bases, with 14 bases between them. CDR3 loop: CASSPLGGSEKLFF. Here the CDR3 DNA reads TGTGCCAGTAGTCCCTTGGGAGGGAGTGAAAAACTGTTTTTT.

The rearrangement joins TRBV18 to TRBJ2-7, with D maybe TRBD1 (6 bases). The germline CDR1 and CDR2 sequences are KGHSH and LQKENI. There are 12 residues in the CDR3. V gave up 5 bases and J gave up 4 bases, with 9 bases separating them. The CDR3 coding sequence is TGTGCCAGCTCATCTCAGGGGTACGAGCAGTACTTC. As protein: CASSSQGYEQYF.

The rearrangement links TRBV4-1 to TRBJ2-7; 7 bases are shared with TRBD2. CDR3 length equals 15 residues. With V trimmed by 5 bases and J by 4 bases, 11 bases remained unmatched. In germline, CDR1 is MGHRA, CDR2 YSYEKL. In DNA form, the CDR3 reads TGCGCCAGCAGCTTCCAGGGAACAGCGGGGTACGAGCAGTACTTC. Encoded protein: CASSFQGTAGYEQYF.

The chain is built from TRBV5-1 and TRBJ2-5; the D gene is possibly TRBD2 (5 bases). The end of the DNA fits TRBJ2-7 better, so the J call may be wrong. This CDR3 is 12 amino acids long. From germline, CDR1 is SGHRS and CDR2 YFSETQ. CDR3 nucleotide sequence: TGCGCCAGCAGCTTGGGGGCGGGCGAGCAGTACTTC. Its protein is CASSLGAGEQYF.

The rearrangement links TRBV7-8 to TRBJ2-1; 11 nucleotides agree with TRBD2. The J segment lost 0 bases and the V segment lost 2 bases, leaving 12 bases of the junction unmatched. This CDR3 region has 20 residues. Germline CDR1 SGHVS, CDR2 FQNEAQ. The CDR3 DNA reads TGTGCCAGCAGCTTAAACCGTACTAGCGGGAGACGAAGCTCCTACAATGAGCAGTTCTTC. It specifies CASSLNRTSGRRSSYNEQFF.

This clone was seen only once. The DNA of the CDR3 is TGTGCCAGCAGTAAACAGACAGTCTTGGACGAGCAGTACTTC. Translating gives CASSKQTVLDEQYF. V and J are TRBV6-1 and TRBJ2-7, with D perhaps matching TRBD1 (5 bases). The V end was cut by 5 bases, the J end by 5 bases, with 16 bases between. CDR1 MNHNS and CDR2 SASEGT come from the germline V gene. This CDR3 has 14 residues.

This chain connects TRBV5-4 to TRBJ2-3; perhaps D is TRBD1 or TRBD2 (5 bases each). In germline, CDR1 is SGHNT, CDR2 YYREEE (reference sequence). V was shortened by 9 bases and J by 0 bases, with 17 bases between the two germline ends. The CDR3 spans 15 residues. In nucleotides, the CDR3 is TGTGCCACCGAGGTCGGGGCGCCTAGCACAGATACGCAGTATTTT. The encoded protein is CATEVGAPSTDTQYF.

The sample holds one count of this clone. The rearrangement uses TRBV11-3 and TRBJ2-2, with no clear D. Looked up from germline, CDR1 is SGHNT and CDR2 is YENEEA. The CDR3 length is 12 residues. V lost 3 bases to trimming and J lost 5 bases, with 4 bases between them. The CDR3 region has the DNA TGTGCCAGCAGCTTTGGGACCGGGGAGCTGTTTTTT. Its protein is CASSFGTGELFF.

This chain connects TRBV4-3 to TRBJ2-7; D tentatively reads TRBD1 or TRBD2 (5 bases each). CDR3 length: 17 residues. CDR1 is LGHNA and CDR2 is YSLEER in the germline V gene. Trimming stripped 0 bases from V and 0 bases from J, with 15 bases between. The CDR3 bases are TGCGCCAGCAGCCAAGATTGGGTGGGACCGAGCTCCTACGAGCAGTACTTC. This codes for CASSQDWVGPSSYEQYF.

This chain connects TRBV28 to TRBJ2-5; D gene unclear. Germline loops: CDR1 MDHEN, CDR2 SYDVKM. This CDR3 contains 12 residues. CDR3 nucleotide sequence: TGTGTTTTAGTCCACCTAATGTTGACCCAGTACTTC. It is translated as CVLVHLMLTQYF.